The rows below give T cell receptor beta chains drawn from one sample of a study of blood T cells in healthy people across ages. A single record per CDR3 protein comes from TCRdb applying MiXCR to the 5' RACE reads. This table has 650,000 to 1,000,000 distinct CDR3 sequences, 36% appearing once. The specimen was blood. The receptors derive from a man younger than 35 in good health. The CDR3 runs from the conserved cysteine through the conserved F or W. The order of the fields is V gene, D gene, J gene, clone size, CDR3 protein, CDR3 DNA. The D gene is left open where the match is weak. Not every row has a clone size; where given, it reads once, few, many or a size class.

v_call: TRBV20-1; d_call: .; j_call: TRBJ1-1; clone_size: .; cdr3_aa: CSAQGYTEAFF; cdr3_nt: TGCAGTGCTCAGGGGTACACTGAAGCTTTCTTT
v_call: TRBV10-3; d_call: .; j_call: TRBJ2-2; clone_size: few; cdr3_aa: CAITEGQQNTGELFF; cdr3_nt: TGTGCCATCACCGAAGGGCAGCAGAACACCGGGGAGCTGTTTTTT
v_call: TRBV5-1; d_call: TRBD1; j_call: TRBJ1-6; clone_size: few; cdr3_aa: CASREGVTGDNSPLHF; cdr3_nt: TGCGCCAGCAGGGAGGGAGTCACAGGGGATAATTCACCCCTCCACTTT
v_call: TRBV4-1; d_call: .; j_call: TRBJ1-1; clone_size: .; cdr3_aa: CASEAYMNTEAFF; cdr3_nt: TGCGCCAGTGAGGCTTATATGAACACTGAAGCTTTCTTT
v_call: TRBV12-3/TRBV12-4; d_call: TRBD1; j_call: TRBJ1-4; clone_size: .; cdr3_aa: CASSTSMGQVLTNEKLFF; cdr3_nt: TGTGCCAGCTCGACATCGATGGGACAGGTTCTTACTAATGAAAAACTGTTTTTT
v_call: TRBV6-2/TRBV6-3; d_call: TRBD1; j_call: TRBJ1-2; clone_size: many; cdr3_aa: CASSPRQGRYGYTF; cdr3_nt: TGTGCCAGCAGCCCTCGACAGGGGAGGTATGGCTACACCTTC
v_call: TRBV9; d_call: TRBD1; j_call: TRBJ2-2; clone_size: .; cdr3_aa: CASSRQGEETGELFF; cdr3_nt: TGTGCCAGCAGCCGACAGGGGGAAGAGACCGGGGAGCTGTTTTTT
v_call: TRBV3-1; d_call: TRBD1; j_call: TRBJ2-5; clone_size: .; cdr3_aa: CASSQPQGDQYF; cdr3_nt: TGTGCCAGCAGCCAACCTCAGGGGGACCAGTACTTC
v_call: TRBV4-3; d_call: TRBD1; j_call: TRBJ2-1; clone_size: many; cdr3_aa: CASSPGTGVYEQFF; cdr3_nt: TGCGCCAGCAGCCCCGGGACAGGGGTTTATGAGCAGTTCTTC
v_call: TRBV20-1; d_call: TRBD1; j_call: TRBJ2-3; clone_size: few; cdr3_aa: CSARDRGPDTQYF; cdr3_nt: TGCAGTGCTCGGGACAGGGGCCCAGATACGCAGTATTTT
v_call: TRBV12-3/TRBV12-4; d_call: .; j_call: TRBJ2-7; clone_size: .; cdr3_aa: CAGTLGAHEQYF; cdr3_nt: TGTGCCGGCACCTTGGGCGCCCATGAGCAGTACTTC
v_call: TRBV6-2/TRBV6-3; d_call: .; j_call: TRBJ2-7; clone_size: many; cdr3_aa: CASRPEVSSYEQYF; cdr3_nt: TGTGCCAGCAGACCCGAGGTGAGCTCCTACGAGCAGTACTTC
v_call: TRBV7-3; d_call: TRBD1; j_call: TRBJ2-5; clone_size: many; cdr3_aa: CASSLRGTGGQETQYF; cdr3_nt: TGTGCCAGCAGCTTAAGGGGGACAGGGGGTCAAGAGACCCAGTACTTC
v_call: TRBV7-2; d_call: .; j_call: TRBJ1-2; clone_size: few; cdr3_aa: CASSSPHALNYGYTF; cdr3_nt: TGTGCCAGCAGCTCCCCACACGCGCTTAACTATGGCTACACCTTC
v_call: TRBV12-3/TRBV12-4; d_call: .; j_call: TRBJ2-3; clone_size: .; cdr3_aa: CASSIAVKKDTQYF; cdr3_nt: TGTGCCAGCAGTATAGCGGTGAAGAAAGATACGCAGTATTTT
v_call: TRBV29-1; d_call: .; j_call: TRBJ1-2; clone_size: .; cdr3_aa: CSVEDRSGSYGYTF; cdr3_nt: TGCAGCGTTGAAGATCGCTCAGGGAGCTATGGCTACACCTTC
v_call: TRBV20-1; d_call: .; j_call: TRBJ2-7; clone_size: .; cdr3_aa: CSARSPAGSYEQYF; cdr3_nt: TGCAGTGCTAGATCCCCGGCAGGGTCCTACGAGCAGTACTTC
v_call: TRBV20-1; d_call: .; j_call: TRBJ2-4; clone_size: .; cdr3_aa: CSASRGGWGTKNIQYF; cdr3_nt: TGCAGTGCTAGCCGGGGTGGATGGGGTACCAAAAACATTCAGTACTTC
v_call: TRBV12-3/TRBV12-4; d_call: TRBD1; j_call: TRBJ2-7; clone_size: .; cdr3_aa: CACSFGTGDTYEQYF; cdr3_nt: TGTGCCTGCAGTTTCGGGACAGGGGACACCTACGAGCAGTACTTC
v_call: TRBV5-5; d_call: TRBD1; j_call: TRBJ1-1; clone_size: .; cdr3_aa: CASSLGQGAVNAEAFF; cdr3_nt: TGTGCCAGCAGCCTCGGACAGGGGGCCGTGAACGCTGAAGCTTTCTTT
v_call: TRBV10-3; d_call: .; j_call: TRBJ1-1; clone_size: few; cdr3_aa: CAFGRVETEAFF; cdr3_nt: TGTGCCTTCGGAAGGGTTGAGACTGAAGCTTTCTTT
v_call: TRBV20-1; d_call: .; j_call: TRBJ2-7; clone_size: few; cdr3_aa: CSASRPSYEQYF; cdr3_nt: TGCAGTGCTAGCCGGCCCAGTTACGAGCAGTACTTC
v_call: TRBV18; d_call: .; j_call: TRBJ1-2; clone_size: .; cdr3_aa: CASSPAPIYREANYGYTF; cdr3_nt: TGTGCCAGCTCACCCGCGCCAATCTACAGGGAAGCTAACTATGGCTACACCTTC
v_call: TRBV5-5; d_call: .; j_call: TRBJ2-7; clone_size: .; cdr3_aa: CASSLGAHLEQYF; cdr3_nt: TGTGCCAGCAGCTTGGGTGCACATCTCGAGCAGTACTTC
v_call: TRBV7-2; d_call: .; j_call: TRBJ1-4; clone_size: few; cdr3_aa: CASSLEGGRSLFF; cdr3_nt: TGTGCCAGCAGCTTAGAGGGGGGCAGGTCGCTGTTTTTT
v_call: TRBV27; d_call: .; j_call: TRBJ2-4; clone_size: .; cdr3_aa: CASGPGAKNIQYF; cdr3_nt: TGTGCCAGCGGCCCGGGGGCCAAAAACATTCAGTACTTC
v_call: TRBV25-1; d_call: .; j_call: TRBJ2-3; clone_size: many; cdr3_aa: CASSEFSTDTQYF; cdr3_nt: TGTGCCAGCAGTGAATTTAGCACAGATACGCAGTATTTT
v_call: TRBV4-3; d_call: TRBD2; j_call: TRBJ2-1; clone_size: few; cdr3_aa: CASSPQLAGGGNEQFF; cdr3_nt: TGCGCCAGCAGCCCACAACTAGCGGGGGGAGGGAATGAGCAGTTCTTC
v_call: TRBV12-3/TRBV12-4; d_call: TRBD2; j_call: TRBJ2-3; clone_size: .; cdr3_aa: CASSASGGFPDTQYF; cdr3_nt: TGTGCCAGCAGTGCCTCGGGGGGGTTCCCAGATACGCAGTATTTT
v_call: TRBV27; d_call: .; j_call: TRBJ2-2; clone_size: few; cdr3_aa: CASSLRAGAEQTGELFF; cdr3_nt: TGTGCCAGCAGTTTAAGGGCGGGGGCTGAACAGACCGGGGAGCTGTTTTTT
v_call: TRBV10-3; d_call: TRBD1; j_call: TRBJ2-1; clone_size: few; cdr3_aa: CAINDRGDEQFF; cdr3_nt: TGTGCCATCAACGACAGGGGCGATGAGCAGTTCTTC
v_call: TRBV7-3; d_call: .; j_call: TRBJ1-5; clone_size: .; cdr3_aa: CASSSLALSNQPQHF; cdr3_nt: TGTGCCAGCAGCTCGCTGGCCCTTAGCAATCAGCCCCAGCATTTT
v_call: TRBV12-3/TRBV12-4; d_call: .; j_call: TRBJ1-1; clone_size: .; cdr3_aa: CASSPLDLQGTEAFF; cdr3_nt: TGTGCCAGCAGCCCGTTAGACCTACAGGGCACTGAAGCTTTCTTT
v_call: TRBV5-1; d_call: .; j_call: TRBJ2-7; clone_size: .; cdr3_aa: CASSTGEGGLLNEQYF; cdr3_nt: TGCGCCAGCAGCACCGGAGAGGGGGGCCTACTGAATGAGCAGTACTTC
v_call: TRBV2; d_call: TRBD2; j_call: TRBJ2-1; clone_size: .; cdr3_aa: CASSDGRGGVNEQFF; cdr3_nt: TGTGCCAGCAGTGATGGGCGCGGGGGAGTGAATGAGCAGTTCTTC
v_call: TRBV19; d_call: .; j_call: TRBJ2-7; clone_size: few; cdr3_aa: CASSTPQGYEQYF; cdr3_nt: TGTGCCAGTAGTACGCCCCAGGGGTACGAGCAGTACTTC
v_call: TRBV20-1; d_call: .; j_call: TRBJ2-5; clone_size: .; cdr3_aa: CSASVGSYETQYF; cdr3_nt: TGCAGTGCTAGTGTAGGTAGTTATGAGACCCAGTACTTC
v_call: TRBV5-1; d_call: .; j_call: TRBJ1-1; clone_size: .; cdr3_aa: CASRAGANTEAFF; cdr3_nt: TGCGCCAGCAGAGCAGGGGCGAACACTGAAGCTTTCTTT
v_call: TRBV7-6; d_call: .; j_call: TRBJ1-2; clone_size: few; cdr3_aa: CASSLYWGLSYGYTF; cdr3_nt: TGTGCCAGCAGCTTATATTGGGGCCTTAGCTATGGCTACACCTTC
v_call: TRBV10-3; d_call: TRBD1; j_call: TRBJ1-2; clone_size: few; cdr3_aa: CATSERTGTIVSYTF; cdr3_nt: TGTGCCACCAGTGAGAGGACAGGGACAATTGTATCCTACACCTTC
v_call: TRBV7-9; d_call: .; j_call: TRBJ1-5; clone_size: few; cdr3_aa: CASSLDANNQPQHF; cdr3_nt: TGTGCCAGCAGCTTAGACGCCAACAATCAGCCCCAGCATTTT
v_call: TRBV12-3/TRBV12-4; d_call: .; j_call: TRBJ1-5; clone_size: few; cdr3_aa: CASSTQGPYSNQPQHF; cdr3_nt: TGTGCCAGCAGTACCCAGGGGCCTTATAGCAATCAGCCCCAGCATTTT
v_call: TRBV20-1; d_call: .; j_call: TRBJ1-5; clone_size: .; cdr3_aa: CSDRLTQGNQPQHF; cdr3_nt: TGCAGTGATAGACTCACACAGGGAAATCAGCCCCAGCATTTT
v_call: TRBV12-3/TRBV12-4; d_call: .; j_call: TRBJ1-2; clone_size: .; cdr3_aa: CASSSGTVRRADTF; cdr3_nt: .
v_call: TRBV5-1; d_call: .; j_call: TRBJ1-2; clone_size: once; cdr3_aa: CANSLAKEIKIQGSKDGYTF; cdr3_nt: TGCGCCAACAGCTTGGCAAAAGAAATCAAGATTCAGGGGTCAAAGGATGGCTACACCTTC
v_call: TRBV5-6; d_call: TRBD1; j_call: TRBJ2-5; clone_size: .; cdr3_aa: CASSDAVDRGETQYF; cdr3_nt: TGTGCCAGCAGCGATGCCGTCGACAGGGGGGAGACCCAGTACTTC
v_call: TRBV20-1; d_call: .; j_call: TRBJ2-5; clone_size: once; cdr3_aa: CSAEPRTGEQYF; cdr3_nt: TGCAGTGCTGAGCCCCGGACTGGGGAGCAGTACTTC
v_call: TRBV20-1; d_call: .; j_call: TRBJ1-4; clone_size: many; cdr3_aa: CSARNRRVGEKLFF; cdr3_nt: TGCAGTGCTAGGAACCGTAGGGTTGGCGAAAAACTGTTTTTT
v_call: TRBV4-1; d_call: .; j_call: TRBJ2-1; clone_size: .; cdr3_aa: CASSQEGLQYNEQFF; cdr3_nt: TGCGCCAGCAGCCAAGAGGGACTCCAGTACAATGAGCAGTTCTTC
v_call: TRBV29-1; d_call: .; j_call: TRBJ1-4; clone_size: many; cdr3_aa: CSVEGGPNEKLFF; cdr3_nt: TGCAGCGTTGAGGGGGGCCCGAATGAAAAACTGTTTTTT
v_call: TRBV7-9; d_call: .; j_call: TRBJ1-1; clone_size: .; cdr3_aa: CASSYDPNTEAFF; cdr3_nt: TGTGCCAGCAGCTACGACCCGAACACTGAAGCTTTCTTT
v_call: TRBV28; d_call: TRBD2; j_call: TRBJ2-5; clone_size: few; cdr3_aa: CASSQAAGVETQYF; cdr3_nt: TGTGCCAGCAGTCAGGCGGCGGGGGTAGAGACCCAGTACTTC
v_call: TRBV6-5; d_call: .; j_call: TRBJ1-2; clone_size: few; cdr3_aa: CASSVLRDRGGYTF; cdr3_nt: TGTGCCAGCAGTGTCCTCCGGGACCGTGGAGGCTACACCTTC
v_call: TRBV27; d_call: TRBD1; j_call: TRBJ2-7; clone_size: .; cdr3_aa: CTSSGQGSYEQYF; cdr3_nt: TGTACCAGCAGTGGACAGGGTTCCTACGAGCAGTACTTC
v_call: TRBV29-1; d_call: TRBD1; j_call: TRBJ1-1; clone_size: .; cdr3_aa: CSGGQGALGEAFF; cdr3_nt: TGCAGCGGAGGACAGGGTGCCTTAGGGGAAGCTTTCTTT
v_call: TRBV14; d_call: .; j_call: TRBJ1-6; clone_size: few; cdr3_aa: CASSQVRQSYNSPLHF; cdr3_nt: TGTGCCAGCAGCCAAGTACGGCAGTCTTATAATTCACCCCTCCACTTT
v_call: TRBV21-1; d_call: .; j_call: TRBJ1-2; clone_size: many; cdr3_aa: CASSKETGPFGYTF; cdr3_nt: TGTGCCAGCAGCAAAGAGACAGGGCCATTTGGCTACACCTTC
v_call: TRBV12-3/TRBV12-4; d_call: .; j_call: TRBJ2-7; clone_size: .; cdr3_aa: CASSSPRTHSYNEQYF; cdr3_nt: TGTGCCAGCAGTTCCCCTCGGACACATTCCTACAATGAGCAGTACTTC